This TCR beta chain was identified during a study of response to subunit inactivated influenza vaccine. CDR1 is SGHAT and CDR2 is FQNNGV in the germline V gene. The germline V and J ends were trimmed by 6 bases and 5 bases, with 14 bases remaining between them. This CDR3 contains 15 residues. A word on this clonotype: Its specificity is not known.

TCRdb recomputed calls from the RT-PCR reads with MiXCR, one row per CDR3 protein. The top ten clones hold around 3% of a sample with 500,000 to 600,000 distinct CDR3 sequences, more than 15% of them seen once. Study-wide results and limits: The authors suggested that few new T cells are recruited per seasonal influenza vaccination.

The sequenced sample was CD4+ T cells sorted from PBMCs, obtained less than 25 months after vaccination. The TCR was taken from a man between 50 and 69 years old who received an inactivated influenza vaccine. The chain is built from TRBV11-2 and TRBJ2-6; perhaps TRBD2 as D (6 bases). The CDR3 here is CASSLGGARANVLTF. CDR3 coding DNA: TGTGCCAGCAGTTTGGGGGGTGCGAGGGCCAACGTCCTGACTTTC.